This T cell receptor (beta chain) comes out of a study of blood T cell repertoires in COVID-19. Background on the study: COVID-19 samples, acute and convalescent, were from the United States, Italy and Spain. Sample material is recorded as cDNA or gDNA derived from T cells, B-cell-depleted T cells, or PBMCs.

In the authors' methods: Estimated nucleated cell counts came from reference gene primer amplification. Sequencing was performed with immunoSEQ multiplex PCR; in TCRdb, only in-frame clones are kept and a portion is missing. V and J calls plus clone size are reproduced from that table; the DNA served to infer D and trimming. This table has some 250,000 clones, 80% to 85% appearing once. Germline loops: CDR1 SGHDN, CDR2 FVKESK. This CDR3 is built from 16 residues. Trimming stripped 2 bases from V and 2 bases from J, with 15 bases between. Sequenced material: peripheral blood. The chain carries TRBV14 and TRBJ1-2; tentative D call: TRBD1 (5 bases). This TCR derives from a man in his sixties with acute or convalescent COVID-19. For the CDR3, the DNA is TGTGCCAGCAGCCAATATCGGGGGGTGTCCAACTATGGCTACACCTTC. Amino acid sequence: CASSQYRGVSNYGYTF.